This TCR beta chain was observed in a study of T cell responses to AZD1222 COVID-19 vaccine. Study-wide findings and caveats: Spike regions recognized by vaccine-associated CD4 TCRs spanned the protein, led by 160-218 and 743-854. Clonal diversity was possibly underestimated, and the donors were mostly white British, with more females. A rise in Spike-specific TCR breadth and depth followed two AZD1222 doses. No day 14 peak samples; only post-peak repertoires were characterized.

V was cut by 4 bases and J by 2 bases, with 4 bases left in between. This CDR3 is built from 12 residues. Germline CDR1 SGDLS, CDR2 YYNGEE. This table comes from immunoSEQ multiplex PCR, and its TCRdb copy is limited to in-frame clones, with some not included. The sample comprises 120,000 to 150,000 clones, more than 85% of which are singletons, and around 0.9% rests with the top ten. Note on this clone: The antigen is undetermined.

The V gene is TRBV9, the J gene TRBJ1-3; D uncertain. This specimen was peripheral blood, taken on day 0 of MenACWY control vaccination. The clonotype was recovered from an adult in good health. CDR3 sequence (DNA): TGTGCCAGCAGCCCTCCTGGAAACACCATATATTTT. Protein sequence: CASSPPGNTIYF.